The 30 T cell receptor beta chains in this list originate from one sample, sequenced in a study of graft-versus-host responses after intestinal transplantation. The antigens for these receptors are not known. Produced via immunoSEQ multiplex PCR; TCRdb's table is partial and in-frame only. The table shows 98,000 or so clones, with about 90% occurring only once. This material consisted of unstimulated CD4+ T cells sorted from spleen or lymph node cells, taken before intestinal transplant. The receptors shown here come from a human donor who received an intestinal transplant.

The CDR3 nucleotides are TGTGCCAGCAGCTTAGGGTGGGTTGGGGCCAACGTCCTGACTTTC. It specifies CASSLGWVGANVLTF. V gene TRBV11-2 combines with J gene TRBJ2-6; no firm D call. Trimming stripped 1 base from V and 3 bases from J, with 7 bases between. The CDR3 runs to 15 residues. The V gene's germline CDR1 is SGHAT and CDR2 FQNNGV.

V is TRBV27 and J is TRBJ2-2; a possible D gene is TRBD1 (6 bases). Trimming cost V 5 bases and J 4 bases, with 8 bases left between them. In germline, CDR1 is MNHEY, CDR2 SMNVEV (reference sequence). There are 13 residues in the CDR3. CDR3 coding DNA: TGTGCCAGCAGTCAGACAGGCACCGGGGAGCTGTTTTTT. Translating it yields CASSQTGTGELFF.

V usage is TRBV5-1 and J usage is TRBJ1-1; TRBD1 is a possible D gene (5 bases). The CDR3 is 14 amino acids. The V and J ends lost 1 base and 1 base respectively, with 8 bases between them. Germline V gene data show CDR1 as SGHRS and CDR2 as YFSETQ. The CDR3 region is CASSLRQRNTEAFF. For the CDR3, the DNA is TGCGCCAGCAGCTTGAGACAGCGGAACACTGAAGCTTTCTTT.

The DNA for the CDR3 is TGTGCCAGCAGCCCTAACCCTAGCTGGTCCTACAATGAGCAGTTCTTC. Protein product: CASSPNPSWSYNEQFF. The gene calls are TRBV9 and TRBJ2-1; possibly TRBD2 for D (5 bases). The CDR3 runs 16 residues. Germline CDR1 and CDR2: SGDLS and YYNGEE. Trimming removed 4 bases at V and 1 base at J, with 15 bases between.

This chain links TRBV2 with TRBJ1-5; unclear D gene. Trimming took off 3 bases at V and 11 bases at J, with 11 bases between the two ends. Germline lookup yields CDR1 SNHLY and CDR2 FYNNEI. The CDR3 runs 12 residues. The CDR3 bases are TGTGCCAGCAGTGAGCAGGAACACGCCCAGCATTTT. Translating gives CASSEQEHAQHF.

This clone was counted only a few times. The chain joins TRBV7-9 to TRBJ1-1; 7 positions match TRBD1. The V and J ends lost 5 bases and 0 bases, in that order; junction bases with no gene match: 0. Germline V lookup: CDR1 SEHNR, CDR2 FQNEAQ (reference sequence). The CDR3 totals 13 residues. CDR3 region: CASSDRVNTEAFF. The DNA of the CDR3 is TGTGCCAGCAGCGACAGGGTGAACACTGAAGCTTTCTTT.

The gene calls are TRBV11-3 and TRBJ2-7; D not certain. The V and J ends lost 0 bases and 3 bases respectively, with 12 bases between them. This CDR3 has 15 amino acids. Germline CDR1 SGHNT, CDR2 YENEEA. The CDR3 loop is CASSLDYRHRYEQYF. In DNA, the CDR3 is TGTGCCAGCAGCTTAGATTATAGACACCGCTACGAGCAGTACTTC.

This chain links TRBV19 with TRBJ2-1; D unresolved. Between the trimmed V and J ends, which lost 6 bases and 10 bases, there was a span of 13 bases. The CDR3 is 12 amino acids. Germline CDR1 is LNHDA and CDR2 is SQIVND (reference sequence). CDR3 DNA: TGTGCCAGTAGCCGCATAATGGAAGAGCAGTTCTTC. Translated: CASSRIMEEQFF. Supplemented by reference TRBV19 and TRBJ2-1, the full variable domain reads DGGITQSPKYLFRKEGQNVTLSCEQNLNHDAMYWYRQDPGQGLRLIYYSQIVNDFQKGDIAEGYSVSREKKESFPLTVTSAQKNPTAFYLCASSRIMEEQFFGPGTRLTVL.

The V call is TRBV5-6, the J call TRBJ2-3; TRBD2 agrees at 7 bases. The CDR3 consists of 15 residues. Germline V gives CDR1 SGHDT, CDR2 YYEEEE. Losses at the gene ends were 3 bases for V and 2 bases for J; bases not matched to a gene: 6. The DNA of the CDR3 is TGTGCCAGCAGCTGGGCCAGCGGGGCCACAGATACGCAGTATTTT. Its protein is CASSWASGATDTQYF.

Only a few counts were recorded for this clone. The chain carries TRBV6-1 and TRBJ1-1, with D perhaps TRBD1 (5 bases). Trimming took 6 bases from V and 5 from J, leaving 16 bases between them. Germline-derived CDR1 and CDR2 are MNHNS and SASEGT. The CDR3 loop spans 14 amino acids. The CDR3 DNA sequence: TGTGCCAGCAGAAACGGGGGTCCAGATACTGAAGCTTTCTTT. Its protein product is CASRNGGPDTEAFF.

The chain is built from TRBV7-9 and TRBJ2-7; tentatively, D is TRBD2 (5 bases). The ends were cut back, 1 base at V and 1 base at J, with 8 bases in the middle. The germline gives CDR1 SEHNR, CDR2 FQNEAQ (reference sequence). The CDR3 length is 14 residues. The CDR3 sequence: CASSLVPGSYEQYF. DNA for the CDR3: TGTGCCAGCAGCTTAGTTCCGGGGTCCTACGAGCAGTACTTC.

The rearrangement joins TRBV30 to TRBJ1-2; no reliable D call. The CDR3 totals 13 residues. The V end was cut by 2 bases, the J end by 4 bases, with 11 bases between. The germline gives CDR1 GTSNPN, CDR2 SVGIG (reference sequence). CDR3 DNA: TGTGCCTGGAGTCCTTCGGGATTCTATGGCTACACCTTC. Translated, it gives CAWSPSGFYGYTF.

The sample holds a few counts of this clone. This chain connects TRBV2 to TRBJ1-2; D not certain. Trimming removed 7 bases from V and 0 bases from J, with 9 bases in between. The germline CDR1 and CDR2 sequences are SNHLY and FYNNEI. The CDR3 length is 13 residues. DNA for the CDR3: TGTGCCAGCACGTACGGCACTAACTATGGCTACACCTTC. Translation gives CASTYGTNYGYTF.

Details on this clone: At one end the junction does not follow the germline gene, possibly because of a read error. Distinct nucleotide sequences in the sample also encode this CDR3. The V call is TRBV11-3, the J call TRBJ1-1; D ambiguous. Germline CDR1 is SGHNT and CDR2 is YENEEA. This CDR3 comprises 13 residues. CDR3 protein: CASSRTRNTEAFF. CDR3 DNA sequence: TGTGCCAGCAGCCGGACCCGGAACACTGAGGCTTTCTTT.

This clone was seen a few times. This chain uses TRBV27 with TRBJ1-5; D gene uncertain. CDR1 MNHEY and CDR2 SMNVEV come from the germline V gene (reference sequence). V was cut by 4 bases and J by 2 bases, with 6 bases left in between. The CDR3 is made up of 13 amino acids. The CDR3 coding sequence is TGTGCCAGCAGTTATTGGGGCAATCAGCCCCAGCATTTT. Translating it yields CASSYWGNQPQHF.

This clone was counted a single time. The genes are TRBV27 and TRBJ1-1; no clear D gene. V was cut by 2 bases and J by 0 bases, with 7 bases left in between. Per the germline V gene, CDR1 is MNHEY and CDR2 is SMNVEV (reference sequence). This CDR3 is built from 14 residues. The CDR3 nucleotides are TGTGCCAGCAGTTTAGGGCGCTTGAACACTGAAGCTTTCTTT. Its protein is CASSLGRLNTEAFF.

J is TRBJ2-3 and V is TRBV5-1; D might be TRBD1 (6 bases). The germline CDR1 and CDR2 sequences are SGHRS and YFSETQ. V lost 4 bases and J lost 4, with 13 bases in between. This CDR3 comprises 14 residues. CDR3 sequence: CASSTTGLADTQYF. DNA of the CDR3: TGCGCCAGCAGCACAACAGGGTTGGCAGATACGCAGTATTTT.

The gene calls are TRBV4-1 and TRBJ2-3; 11 bases line up with TRBD2. The CDR3 totals 18 residues. With V trimmed by 4 bases and J by 0 bases, 9 bases remained unmatched. Per the germline V gene, CDR1 is MGHRA and CDR2 is YSYEKL. In DNA, the CDR3 is TGCGCCAGCAGCCCAGAAGCTAGCGGGGGGCGAAGCACAGATACGCAGTATTTT. Its translation: CASSPEASGGRSTDTQYF.

With respect to this clone: Other DNA sequences in the sample encode the same CDR3. The rearrangement uses TRBV7-6 and TRBJ1-4; D call uncertain. Germline CDR1 reads SGHVS; CDR2 reads FNYEAQ. CDR3 size: 15 residues. Trimming pared 0 bases from V and 4 bases from J, leaving 9 bases between. The CDR3 sequence: CASSLAAGNNEKLFF. The CDR3 nucleotides are TGTGCCAGCAGCTTAGCAGCGGGGAATAATGAAAAACTGTTTTTT.

The sample holds one count of this clone. The chain's CDR3 is CASSLAATSKVNEQFF. In DNA, the CDR3 is TGCGCCAGCAGCTTGGCCGCAACTAGCAAAGTCAATGAGCAGTTCTTC. The V call is TRBV5-1, the J call TRBJ2-1, with a possible D match to TRBD2 (6 bases). This CDR3 region has 16 residues. Germline lookup yields CDR1 SGHRS and CDR2 YFSETQ. V was pared by 0 bases and J by 6 bases, with 16 bases between.

The rearrangement links TRBV29-1 to TRBJ1-2; unclear D gene. Trimming removed 5 bases from V and 2 bases from J, with 9 bases in between. The CDR3 is 12 residues long. Germline-derived CDR1 and CDR2 are SQVTM and ANQGSEA. CDR3 amino acids: CSVREGNYGYTF. CDR3 bases: TGCAGCGTTAGGGAGGGAAACTATGGCTACACCTTC.

This chain connects TRBV19 to TRBJ2-2; 9 bases fit TRBD2. This CDR3 comprises 17 residues. From germline, CDR1 is LNHDA and CDR2 SQIVND (reference sequence). The trim removed 4 bases at V and 6 bases at J, leaving 12 bases unmatched. The CDR3 DNA reads TGTGCCAGTAGTAGCGGGAGGGCCCCCTCCGGAGCCGGGGAGCTGTTTTTT. Translated, it gives CASSSGRAPSGAGELFF.

For this clone: Within the sample, other DNA sequences also encode this same CDR3. V usage is TRBV5-1 and J usage is TRBJ1-1, with D tentatively TRBD1 (5 bases). The CDR3 is 18 amino acids. Germline-derived CDR1 and CDR2 are SGHRS and YFSETQ. V was shortened by 4 bases and J by 0 bases, with 22 bases between the two germline ends. CDR3 in DNA: TGCGCCAGCAGCCCGGGTGCGGGGGGGATGGGGATGAACACTGAAGCTTTCTTT. Translating it yields CASSPGAGGMGMNTEAFF.

The chain couples TRBV6-5 to TRBJ2-7, with unresolved D. CDR1 is MNHEY, CDR2 SVGAGI, per germline. V was clipped by 6 bases and J by 6 bases, with 12 bases between them. This CDR3 is 12 amino acids long. The CDR3 reads CASRGNSGEQYF. CDR3 nucleotides: TGTGCCAGCAGGGGGAATAGTGGCGAGCAGTACTTC.

The DNA for the CDR3 is TGTGCCACCGGGACAGTTATGAACACTGAAGCTTTCTTT. This sequence encodes CATGTVMNTEAFF. V gene TRBV6-1 combines with J gene TRBJ1-1; TRBD1 aligns across 7 bases. In germline, CDR1 is MNHNS, CDR2 SASEGT. The V and J ends lost 10 bases and 0 bases, in that order; junction bases with no gene match: 5. The CDR3 runs to 13 residues.

This sequence joins TRBV13 and TRBJ1-1, with no clear D. CDR1 PRHDT and CDR2 FYEKMQ come from the germline V gene (reference sequence). This CDR3 is built from 16 residues. V lost 1 base and J lost 1, with 13 bases in between. Here the CDR3 DNA reads TGTGCCAGCAGCTTAGTTGAGTTTCAGGAGAACACTGAAGCTTTCTTT. Amino acids: CASSLVEFQENTEAFF.

The rearrangement uses TRBV7-9 and TRBJ2-5, with a tentative D call TRBD1 (5 bases). Germline V gene data show CDR1 as SEHNR and CDR2 as FQNEAQ (reference sequence). The CDR3 has 14 residues. Trimming shortened V by 3 bases and J by 4 bases, and 12 bases separated the two germline ends. CDR3 loop: CASSFRGAAETQYF. For the CDR3, the DNA is TGTGCCAGCAGCTTCCGTGGGGCAGCAGAGACCCAGTACTTC.

The rearrangement joins TRBV9 to TRBJ1-6, with D possibly being TRBD1 (6 bases). V gave up 4 bases and J gave up 5 bases, with 10 bases separating them. CDR3 length equals 14 residues. Looked up from germline, CDR1 is SGDLS and CDR2 is YYNGEE. Here the CDR3 reads CASSPRTDNSPLHF. The CDR3 nucleotides read TGTGCCAGCAGCCCCCGGACAGATAATTCACCCCTCCACTTT.

The gene calls are TRBV2 and TRBJ2-3; D unclear. CDR1 SNHLY and CDR2 FYNNEI come from the germline V gene. The CDR3 runs 13 residues. Trimming removed 4 bases from V and 2 bases from J, with 7 bases in between. Written as DNA, the CDR3 is TGTGCCAGCAGTGTGGGCAACACAGATACGCAGTATTTT. Its protein is CASSVGNTDTQYF.

The chain is built from TRBV28 and TRBJ2-1; D is perhaps TRBD1 or TRBD2 (5 bases each). The CDR3 sequence is 17 residues long. Per germline, CDR1 MDHEN and CDR2 SYDVKM. Trimming stripped 6 bases from V and 8 bases from J, with 26 bases between. The CDR3 sequence: CASSPTRPQGVRDEQFF. CDR3 DNA: TGTGCCAGCAGCCCTACCCGCCCCCAGGGAGTGAGGGATGAGCAGTTCTTC. Based on the CDR3 plus reference TRBV28 and TRBJ2-1, the full variable domain is DVKVTQSSRYLVKRTGEKVFLECVQDMDHENMFWYRQDPGLGLRLIYFSYDVKMKEKGDIPEGYSVSREKKERFSLILESASTNQTSMYLCASSPTRPQGVRDEQFFGPGTRLTVL.